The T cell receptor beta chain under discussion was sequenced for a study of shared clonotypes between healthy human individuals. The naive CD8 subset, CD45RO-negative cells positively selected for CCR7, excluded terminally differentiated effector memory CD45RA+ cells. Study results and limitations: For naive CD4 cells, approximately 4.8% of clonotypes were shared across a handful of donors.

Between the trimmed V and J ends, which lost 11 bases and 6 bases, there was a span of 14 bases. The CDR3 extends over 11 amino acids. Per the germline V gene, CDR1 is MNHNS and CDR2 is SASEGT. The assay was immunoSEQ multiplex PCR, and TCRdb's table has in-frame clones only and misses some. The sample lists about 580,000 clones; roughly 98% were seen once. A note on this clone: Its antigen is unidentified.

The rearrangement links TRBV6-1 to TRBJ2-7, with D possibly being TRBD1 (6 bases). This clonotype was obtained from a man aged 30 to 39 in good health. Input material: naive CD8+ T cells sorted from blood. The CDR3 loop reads CACEQGPEQYF. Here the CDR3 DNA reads TGTGCCTGCGAACAGGGCCCCGAGCAGTACTTC.